This T cell receptor (beta chain) was identified in a study of CD8+ T cells in alopecia areata. Study background: Tofacitinib continued for 6 to 18 months and was then withheld for 6 months.

cDNA reverse transcribed from extracted RNA served as the sequencing template. Profiling relied on immunoSEQ multiplex PCR, and the TCRdb table lists in-frame clones only, not all of them. This sample has about 160,000 clones, with 87% found just once. This CDR3 spans 16 amino acids. Germline V lookup: CDR1 SGHVS, CDR2 FQNEAQ. Trimming removed 1 base from V and 3 bases from J, with 13 bases in between. Starting from PBMCs, sorting isolated CD4+ and CD8+ T cells. The sequence derives from a human donor with alopecia areata. V usage is TRBV7-8 and J usage is TRBJ2-4; D possibly corresponds to TRBD1 (5 bases). The material was CD8+ T cells sorted from blood, obtained at week 0. In nucleotides, the CDR3 is TGTGCCAGCAGCTTAGGGGGCAGGGTGGTCAAAAACATTCAGTACTTC. It is translated as CASSLGGRVVKNIQYF.